This T cell receptor (beta chain) emerged from a study of beta chain features in type 1 diabetes (dated by TCRdb to 2017 to 2018). At the level of the whole study: No differences in mean age, gender distribution, total cell number or subset yield were found between patients and healthy donors. In the study, recently diagnosed type 1 diabetes patients and matched healthy donors were compared on the TCRB repertoires of their sorted circulating CD4+ T cell subsets. Regulatory and stem cell-like memory subsets were obtained from only 8 patients and about eight healthy donors, while naive and central memory subsets were obtained from all 30 or so donors. A total of over 90,000,000 sorted cells were examined across all samples, and a strong correlation was observed between cell number per subset and RNA yield. Results the study describes overall, beyond this receptor: Naive, central memory and regulatory TCRB repertoires appeared more similar among patients than among healthy donors. HLA sub-analyses involved small numbers of individuals, so any influence of HLA type on TCRB rearrangement remained unresolved. PCR may preferentially amplify shorter templates, but because patient and control samples were amplified and corrected together, any resulting skew would affect both groups equally. A moderate but significant shortening of TCRB CDR3 length was observed in type 1 diabetes patients in all four CD4+ subsets. Because cDNA rather than genomic DNA was sequenced, highly expressing activated cells could have been over-represented, although no difference in activation and CD3 levels was found between groups. At VDJ recombination sites, type 1 diabetes patients had fewer insertions and more deleted nucleotides, which implies abnormalities in thymic rearrangement.

With regard to this clone: The specificity of this receptor is unknown. No much larger clonotype is one base removed from it; base qualities were not supplied.

The entire isolated RNA was reverse transcribed using the High Capacity cDNA Reverse Transcription Kit, and thus expressed TCRB transcripts were sequenced. Deep immunoSEQ sequencing was performed on naive, central memory and regulatory T cell samples, with an average of roughly 3.5 million total reads per sample. After sorted cells were lysed in RLT buffer, RNA was extracted with DNase-treated RNeasy Micro or Mini kits, with the choice depending on cell number. Each cell subset was processed on its own to prevent cross-contamination, while patient and healthy donor samples were processed together. Using the immunoSEQ multiplex PCR, TCRB sequences were amplified from cDNA into 87-bp fragments spanning the CDR3 region. Sequencing of the amplicons was done on the Illumina HiSeq platform. In the source study's methods: Synthetic template baselines were used to correct PCR bias computationally, reads within Hamming distance 2 were collapsed, and singletons that could not be merged were discarded. Reads were aligned against IMGT to assign V, D and J genes, CDR3 length and insertions or deletions at six rearrangement sites. Within each subset, clonotype counts were normalized to sorted cell number, and only after that were true diversity and Gini coefficients computed with the tcR R package. The overlap coefficient, calculated on TCRB nucleotide sequences, was used to quantify repertoire sharing. As a proxy for the pre-selection repertoire, out-of-frame TCRB sequences from naive cells were analyzed. Sourced from immuneACCESS, this table was stored by TCRdb with only in-frame sequences that have V and J called. A share of the clones is absent; for the studies checked, an unresolved V gene accounts for under half, and the remainder has no known explanation. That table supplies the V and J calls and clone size; D and trimming were determined from the DNA. Present in this sample are about 340,000 clones, approximately 15% of which were seen just once. Roughly 0.015% of the sample lies in the top ten.

V loses 2 bases, J loses 6 bases, and the germline ends lie 11 bases apart. Its CDR3 holds 14 amino acids, cysteine through phenylalanine. The entry retains the CDR3 DNA only, 42 bases that are in frame from base 1. CDR1 is given as SNHLY and CDR2 as FYNNEI, both from the germline V gene. A single peripheral blood draw of around 100 mL on average was collected from each donor into heparinised tubes. Naive, central memory, regulatory and stem cell-like memory CD4+ T cells were sorted on a BD FACSAria II using a panel including CD45RO, CCR7, CD25, CD127, CD95 and CD27. All sorted populations exceeded 98% purity. PBMCs were isolated immediately by Lymphoprep density gradient centrifugation and stained directly without culture. So that batch effects would be minimized, each experiment stained and sorted samples in pairs, pairing one healthy donor with one patient.

The sequencing sample was made of naive CD4+ T cells from blood. The cell subset or site label, as the study defines it: true naive CD4+ T cells. The TCR comes from a woman aged 18 to 35 with type 1 diabetes. Recombination connected TRBV2 to TRBJ1-5, with no D gene named confidently. The nucleotides read TGTGCCAGCAGTGAAAGCCTATCAGGTCAGCCCCAGCATTTT. This codes for CASSESLSGQPQHF.